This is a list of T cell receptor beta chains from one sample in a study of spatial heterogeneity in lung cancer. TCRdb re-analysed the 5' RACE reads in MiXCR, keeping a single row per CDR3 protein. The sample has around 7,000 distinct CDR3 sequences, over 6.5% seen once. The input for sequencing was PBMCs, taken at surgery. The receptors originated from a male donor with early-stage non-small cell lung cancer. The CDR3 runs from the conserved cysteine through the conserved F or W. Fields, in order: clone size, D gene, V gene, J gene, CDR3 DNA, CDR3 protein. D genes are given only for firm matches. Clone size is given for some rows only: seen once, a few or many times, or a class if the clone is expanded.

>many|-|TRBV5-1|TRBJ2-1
TGCGCCAGTTCCACCCAGGGCACTGAGCAGTTCTTC
CASSTQGTEQFF
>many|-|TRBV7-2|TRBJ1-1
TGTGCCAGCAGCTTAGAGGCAGGGGCGTTGAACACTGAAGCTTTCTTT
CASSLEAGALNTEAFF
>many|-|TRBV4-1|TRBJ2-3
TGCGCCAGCAGCCAAGAGGAACGACGTACGCAGTATTTT
CASSQEERRTQYF
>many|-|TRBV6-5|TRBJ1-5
TGTGCCAGCAGCCCGGACAGCCTGGGTTCGCAGCCCCAGCATTTT
CASSPDSLGSQPQHF
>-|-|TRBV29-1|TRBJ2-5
TGCAGCGTTGGGAATCCGGCGGAGACCCAGTACTTC
CSVGNPAETQYF
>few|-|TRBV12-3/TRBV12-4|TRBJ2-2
TGTGCCAGCAGTCCCACGCTAGGGAACACCGGGGAGCTGTTTTTT
CASSPTLGNTGELFF
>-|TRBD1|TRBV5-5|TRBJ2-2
TGTGCCAGCAGCGGGGACAGGGGGCGCACCGGGGAGCTGTTTTTT
CASSGDRGRTGELFF
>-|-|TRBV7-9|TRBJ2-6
TGTGCCAGCAGCTTTCGGGAGACAGGGCCGAGCTCTGGGGCCAACGTCCTGACTTTC
CASSFRETGPSSGANVLTF
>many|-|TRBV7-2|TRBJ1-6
TGTGCCAGCAGCTTAGGGACAACAGGTTCACCCCTCCACTTT
CASSLGTTGSPLHF
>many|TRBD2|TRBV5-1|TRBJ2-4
TGCGCCAGCAGCTTTGAGACTAGCGGGAGAGAAGCCAAAAACATTCAGTACTTC
CASSFETSGREAKNIQYF
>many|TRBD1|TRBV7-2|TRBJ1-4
TGTGCCAGCAGCATCCAGACAGGGGCTCGGGAAAAACTGTTTTTT
CASSIQTGAREKLFF
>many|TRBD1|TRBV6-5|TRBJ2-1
TGTGCCAGCAGTCAAACCTCTGACAGGGACACCTACAATGAGCAGTTCTTC
CASSQTSDRDTYNEQFF
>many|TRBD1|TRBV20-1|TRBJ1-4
TGCAGTGCCCGGGACAGAACAACTAATGAAAAACTGTTTTTT
CSARDRTTNEKLFF
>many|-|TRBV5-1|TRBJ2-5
TGCGCCAGCAGCTTATCCGCGACCCAGTACTTC
CASSLSATQYF
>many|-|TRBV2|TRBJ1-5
TGTGCCAGCAGTCTTTGGCAGGGCCCCAATCAGCCCCAGCATTTT
CASSLWQGPNQPQHF
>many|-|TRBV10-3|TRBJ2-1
TGTGCCATCCGGGACTCCCAGGGGGATGAGCAGTTCTTC
CAIRDSQGDEQFF
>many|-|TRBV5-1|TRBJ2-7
TGCGCCAGCCGCTCCCGCAACACGGACGCCTACGAGCAGTACTTC
CASRSRNTDAYEQYF
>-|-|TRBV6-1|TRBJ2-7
TGTGCCAGCAACCTATCGACAGGCTCCTACGAGCAGTACTTC
CASNLSTGSYEQYF
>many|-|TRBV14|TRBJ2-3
TGTGCCAGCAGCCGAGGGGGCGCGGGGACAGATACGCAGTATTTT
CASSRGGAGTDTQYF
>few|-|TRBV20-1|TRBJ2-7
TGCAGTGCAGGGAAGGATACCTACGAGCAGTACTTC
CSAGKDTYEQYF
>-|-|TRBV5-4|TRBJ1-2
TGTGCCAGCAGCAAAAAGGACCCCCGAAATGGCTACACCTTC
CASSKKDPRNGYTF
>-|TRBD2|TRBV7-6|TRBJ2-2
TGTGCCAGCAGCCCGGGACTAGCGTTCGGTAACGGGGAGCTGTTTTTT
CASSPGLAFGNGELFF
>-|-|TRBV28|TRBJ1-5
TGTGCCAGCAGTTCCGCCGGGACGGATGATCAGCCCCAGCATTTT
CASSSAGTDDQPQHF
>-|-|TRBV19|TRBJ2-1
TGTGCCAGTAGTATAGTAAAGGCTCGCGAGCAGTTCTTC
CASSIVKAREQFF
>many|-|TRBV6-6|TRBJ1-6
TGTGCCTGCCAGCCACAGATTAATTCACCCCTCCACTTT
CACQPQINSPLHF
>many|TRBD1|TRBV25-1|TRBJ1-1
TGTGCCAGCAGTGAACCGGGACAGGGGAATACTGAAGCTTTCTTT
CASSEPGQGNTEAFF
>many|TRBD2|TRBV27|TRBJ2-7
TGTGCCAGCAGTTTAGGCGGGAGACGGTACGAGCAGTACTTC
CASSLGGRRYEQYF
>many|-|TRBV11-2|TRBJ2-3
TGTGCCAGCAGCTTAGTAGATACGCAGTATTTT
CASSLVDTQYF
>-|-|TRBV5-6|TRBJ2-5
TGTGCCAGCAGCGGGGGGCTAAGACAAGAGACCCAGTACTTC
CASSGGLRQETQYF
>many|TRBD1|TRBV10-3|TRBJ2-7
TGTGCCATCAGTGAAGTGACAGGGGATGCCCACGAGCAGTACTTC
CAISEVTGDAHEQYF
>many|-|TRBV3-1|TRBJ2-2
TGTGCCAGCAGCCAATCCCATAACGGGGAGCTGTTTTTT
CASSQSHNGELFF
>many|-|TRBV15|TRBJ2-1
TGTGCCACCAGCAGAGATAGGGGACAAAGATCCTACAATGAGCAGTTCTTC
CATSRDRGQRSYNEQFF
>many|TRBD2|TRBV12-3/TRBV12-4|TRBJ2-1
TGTGCCAGCAGCAAAGCGCCGGGACTATTCTACAATGAGCAGTTCTTC
CASSKAPGLFYNEQFF
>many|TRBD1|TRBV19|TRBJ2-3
TGTGCCAGTAGTCTTCGACAGGGTCGGACAGATACGCAGTATTTT
CASSLRQGRTDTQYF
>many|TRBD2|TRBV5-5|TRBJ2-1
TGTGCCAGCAGCACCCCGGGACTAGCGGGAGGGGCAAATGAGCAGTTCTTC
CASSTPGLAGGANEQFF
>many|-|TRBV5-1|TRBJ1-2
TGCGCCAGCAGCTTGAGCCCAGCTAACTATGGCTACACCTTC
CASSLSPANYGYTF
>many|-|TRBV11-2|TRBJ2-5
TGTGCCAGCAGCTTCGTGGGCAGGCCCCAAGAGACCCAGTACTTC
CASSFVGRPQETQYF
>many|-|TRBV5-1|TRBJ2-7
TGCGCCAGCAGCTTGTCCACAGGCGATTACGAGCAGTACTTC
CASSLSTGDYEQYF
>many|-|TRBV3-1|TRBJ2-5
TGTGCCAGCAGCCCTTTTTCGTCGCGGGAGACCCAGTACTTC
CASSPFSSRETQYF
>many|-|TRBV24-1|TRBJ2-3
TGTGCCACCAGTGGTGAGAGAACAGATACGCAGTATTTT
CATSGERTDTQYF
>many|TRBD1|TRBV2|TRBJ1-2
TGTGCCAGCAGTGCCGGGACAGGCGTTGGCTACACCTTC
CASSAGTGVGYTF
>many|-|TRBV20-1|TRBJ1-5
TGCAGTGCTGTTGGGGGAGGGCGCAATCAGCCCCAGCATTTT
CSAVGGGRNQPQHF
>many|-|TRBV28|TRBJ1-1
TGTGCCAGCAACGAAAACCTAAACACTGAAGCTTTCTTT
CASNENLNTEAFF
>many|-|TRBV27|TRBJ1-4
TGTGCCAGCAGTTTTTATCGGGGAGCAACTAATGAAAAACTGTTTTTT
CASSFYRGATNEKLFF
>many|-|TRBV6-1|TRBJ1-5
TGTGCCAGCAGTGCCAACCCTGATCAGCCCCAGCATTTT
CASSANPDQPQHF
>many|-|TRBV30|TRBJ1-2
TGTGCCTACCAGACAGCCCCATGGGGCTACACCTTC
CAYQTAPWGYTF
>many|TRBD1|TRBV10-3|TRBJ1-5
TGTGCCAGCGGGACAGGGTATCATCAGCCCCAGCATTTT
CASGTGYHQPQHF
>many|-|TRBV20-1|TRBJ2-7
TGCAGTGCTAGCCCGTACGGCGACGAGCAGTACTTC
CSASPYGDEQYF
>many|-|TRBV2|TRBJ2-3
TGTGCCAGCAGCCCCGGAGGGGGGGCCGATACGCAGTATTTT
CASSPGGGADTQYF
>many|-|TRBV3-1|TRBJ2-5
TGTGCCAGCAGCCAAGAATACAGCGGGGAGACCCAGTACTTC
CASSQEYSGETQYF
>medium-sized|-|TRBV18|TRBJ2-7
TGTGCCAGCTCACCACTAACTTCCGAGCAGTACTTC
CASSPLTSEQYF
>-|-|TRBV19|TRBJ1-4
TGTGCCAGTAGTCCACAGAGGCAAAATGAAAAACTGTTTTTT
CASSPQRQNEKLFF
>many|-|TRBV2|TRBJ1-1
TGTGCCAGCAGTGATAGGATACTCTGGACTGAAGCTTTCTTT
CASSDRILWTEAFF
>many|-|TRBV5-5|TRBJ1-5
TGTGCCAGCAGGAGGGAGGGTACTGGACAGCCCCAGCATTTT
CASRREGTGQPQHF
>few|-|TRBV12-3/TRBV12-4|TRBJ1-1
TGTGCCAGCAGGCAGCAGGTTGGGGGAAACACTGAAGCTTTCTTT
CASRQQVGGNTEAFF
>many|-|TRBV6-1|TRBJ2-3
TGTGCCAGCACGGACCCCCCGTCAGATACGCAGTATTTT
CASTDPPSDTQYF
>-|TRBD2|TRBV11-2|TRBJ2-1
TGTGCCAGCAGCTCCATAGCGGGGGGGCCTACGCAGTTCTTC
CASSSIAGGPTQFF
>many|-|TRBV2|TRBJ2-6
TGTGCCAGCAGTAACCACTTTTTCTCTGGGGCCAACGTCCTGACTTTC
CASSNHFFSGANVLTF
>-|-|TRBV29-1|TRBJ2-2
TGCAGCGGGGGCACCGGGGAGCTGTTTTTT
CSGGTGELFF